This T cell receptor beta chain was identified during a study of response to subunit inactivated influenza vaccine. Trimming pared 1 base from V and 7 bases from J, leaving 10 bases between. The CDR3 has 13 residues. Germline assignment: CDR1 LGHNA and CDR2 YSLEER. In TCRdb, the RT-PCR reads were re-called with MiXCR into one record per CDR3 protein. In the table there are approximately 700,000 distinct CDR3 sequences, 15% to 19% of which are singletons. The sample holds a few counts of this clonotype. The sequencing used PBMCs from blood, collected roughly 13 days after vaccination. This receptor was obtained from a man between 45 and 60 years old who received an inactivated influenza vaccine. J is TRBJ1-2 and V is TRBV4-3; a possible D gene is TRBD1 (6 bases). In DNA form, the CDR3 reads TGCGCCAGCAGCCAAGCAGGGGCCCGTGGCTACACCTTC. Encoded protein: CASSQAGARGYTF.